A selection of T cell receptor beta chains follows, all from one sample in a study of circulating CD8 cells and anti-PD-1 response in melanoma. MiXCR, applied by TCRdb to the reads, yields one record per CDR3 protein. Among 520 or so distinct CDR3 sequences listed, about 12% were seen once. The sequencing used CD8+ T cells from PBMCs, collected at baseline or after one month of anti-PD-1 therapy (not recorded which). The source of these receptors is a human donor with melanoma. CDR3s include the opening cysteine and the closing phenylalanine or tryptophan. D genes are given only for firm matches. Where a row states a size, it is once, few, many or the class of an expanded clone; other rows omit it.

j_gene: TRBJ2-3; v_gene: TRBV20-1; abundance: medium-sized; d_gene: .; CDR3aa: CSAPVEFTDTQYF; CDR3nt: TGCAGTGCCCCGGTGGAGTTTACGGATACGCAGTATTTT
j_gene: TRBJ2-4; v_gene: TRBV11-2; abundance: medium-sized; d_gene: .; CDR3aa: CASSFHGLAKNIQYF; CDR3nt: TGTGCCAGCAGCTTCCACGGACTAGCCAAAAACATTCAGTACTTC
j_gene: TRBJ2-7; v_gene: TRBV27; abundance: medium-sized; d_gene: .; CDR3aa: CASSLTRGERFYEQYF; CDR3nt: TGTGCCAGCAGTCTAACCAGGGGAGAAAGGTTCTACGAGCAGTACTTC
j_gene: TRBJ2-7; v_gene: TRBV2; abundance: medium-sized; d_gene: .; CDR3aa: CASSPGPLEQYF; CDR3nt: TGTGCCAGCAGCCCGGGGCCCCTCGAGCAGTACTTC
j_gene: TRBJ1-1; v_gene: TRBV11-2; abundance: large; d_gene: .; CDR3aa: CASSFGEGTEAFF; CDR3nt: TGTGCCAGCAGCTTCGGCGAGGGCACTGAAGCTTTCTTT
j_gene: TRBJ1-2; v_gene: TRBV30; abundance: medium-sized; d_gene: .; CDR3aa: CAWEKAADGYTF; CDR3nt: TGTGCCTGGGAAAAGGCGGCCGATGGCTACACCTTC
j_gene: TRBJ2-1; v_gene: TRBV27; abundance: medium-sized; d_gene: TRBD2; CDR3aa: CASSLTSGINNEQFF; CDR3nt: TGTGCCAGCAGTTTGACTAGCGGGATAAACAATGAGCAGTTCTTC
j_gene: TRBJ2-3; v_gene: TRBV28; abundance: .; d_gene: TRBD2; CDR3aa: CACRPGTNTNTQYF; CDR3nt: TGTGCCTGCAGACCGGGGACTAACACAAATACGCAGTATTTT
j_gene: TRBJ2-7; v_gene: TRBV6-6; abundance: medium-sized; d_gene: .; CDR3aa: CASTRERVYEQYF; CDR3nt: TGTGCCAGCACTCGAGAGCGGGTCTACGAGCAGTACTTC
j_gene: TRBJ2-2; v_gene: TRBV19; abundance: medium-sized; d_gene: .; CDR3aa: CASSQLAGANTGELFF; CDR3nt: TGTGCCAGTAGTCAACTAGCAGGAGCGAACACCGGGGAGCTGTTTTTT
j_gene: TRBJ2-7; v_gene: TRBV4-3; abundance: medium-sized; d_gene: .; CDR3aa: CASSQDQRGYEQYF; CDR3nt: TGCGCCAGCAGCCAAGATCAACGGGGCTACGAGCAGTACTTC
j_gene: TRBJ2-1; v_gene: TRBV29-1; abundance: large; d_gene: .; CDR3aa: CSVGGRHTKSYNEQFF; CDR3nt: TGCAGCGTCGGAGGTCGCCACACCAAGTCCTACAATGAGCAGTTCTTC
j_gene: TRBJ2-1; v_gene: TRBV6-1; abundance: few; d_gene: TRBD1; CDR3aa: CASSESPTGHNEQFF; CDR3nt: TGTGCCAGCAGTGAATCCCCGACAGGGCACAATGAGCAGTTCTTC
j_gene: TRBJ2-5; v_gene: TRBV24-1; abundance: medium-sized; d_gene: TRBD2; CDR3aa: CATSERTSGVETQYF; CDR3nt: TGTGCCACCAGTGAGCGGACTAGCGGAGTTGAGACCCAGTACTTC
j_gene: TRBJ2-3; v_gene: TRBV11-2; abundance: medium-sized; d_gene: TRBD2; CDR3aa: CASSFSPSGRRSDTQYF; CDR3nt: TGTGCCAGCAGCTTCTCCCCTAGCGGGAGGAGGTCAGATACGCAGTATTTT
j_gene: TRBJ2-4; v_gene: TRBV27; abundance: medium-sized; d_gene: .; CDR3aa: CASSLRGIGNIQYF; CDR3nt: TGTGCCAGCAGTTTACGGGGAATTGGAAACATTCAGTACTTC
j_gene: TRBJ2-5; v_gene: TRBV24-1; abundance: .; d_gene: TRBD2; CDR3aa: CATSERTSRVETRYF; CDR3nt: TGTGCCACCAGTGAGCGGACTAGCAGAGTTGAGACCCGGTACTTC
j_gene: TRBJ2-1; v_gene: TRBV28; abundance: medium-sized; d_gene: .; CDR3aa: CASSVEPNNEQFF; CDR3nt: TGTGCCAGCAGCGTCGAGCCCAACAATGAGCAGTTCTTC
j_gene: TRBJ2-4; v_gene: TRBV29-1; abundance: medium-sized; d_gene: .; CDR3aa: CSVEAPDRDGNIQYF; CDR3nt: TGCAGCGTTGAAGCCCCCGACCGCGATGGAAACATTCAGTACTTC
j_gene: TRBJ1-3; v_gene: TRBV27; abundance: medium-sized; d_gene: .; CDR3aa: CASSLNSGNTIYF; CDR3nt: TGTGCCAGCAGTTTGAACTCTGGAAACACCATATATTTT
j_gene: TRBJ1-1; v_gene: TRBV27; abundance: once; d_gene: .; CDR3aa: CASRSGQTNTEAFF; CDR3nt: TGTGCCAGCAGGTCTGGACAGACAAACACTGAAGCTTTCTTT
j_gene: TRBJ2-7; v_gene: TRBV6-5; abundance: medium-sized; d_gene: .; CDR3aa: CASTAQLGAEQYF; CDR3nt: TGTGCCAGCACCGCCCAACTTGGGGCCGAGCAGTACTTC
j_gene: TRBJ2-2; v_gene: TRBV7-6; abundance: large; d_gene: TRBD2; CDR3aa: CASSLELAGASGMAGELFF; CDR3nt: TGTGCCAGCAGCTTAGAACTAGCGGGGGCCAGTGGCATGGCCGGGGAGCTGTTTTTT
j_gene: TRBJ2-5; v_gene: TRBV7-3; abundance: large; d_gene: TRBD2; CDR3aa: CASSLTGWTSGETQYF; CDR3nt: TGTGCCAGCAGCTTAACTGGATGGACTAGCGGGGAGACCCAGTACTTC
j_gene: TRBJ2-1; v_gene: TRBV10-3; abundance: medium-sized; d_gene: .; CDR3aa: CAISENSYNEQFF; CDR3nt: TGTGCCATCAGTGAGAACTCCTACAATGAGCAGTTCTTC
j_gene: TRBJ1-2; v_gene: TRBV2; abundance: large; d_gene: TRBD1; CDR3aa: CASSDPETGRNGYTF; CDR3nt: TGTGCCAGCAGTGACCCGGAGACAGGGCGGAATGGCTACACCTTC
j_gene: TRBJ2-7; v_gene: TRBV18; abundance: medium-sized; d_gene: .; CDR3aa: CASSPTGYFGEQYF; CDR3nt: TGTGCCAGCTCACCCACAGGGTACTTCGGCGAGCAGTACTTC
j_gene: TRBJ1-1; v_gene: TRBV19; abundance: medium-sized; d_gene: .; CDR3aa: CASSMMGLGTEAFF; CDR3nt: TGTGCCAGTAGTATGATGGGGCTCGGAACTGAAGCTTTCTTT